Below, one T cell receptor beta chain is given with its context. What it binds is not known. This record belongs to a study of T cell responses to AZD1222 COVID-19 vaccine. Findings and limits, study-wide: Seropositivity was recorded at baseline in only six AZD1222 recipients.

Assay used: immunoSEQ multiplex PCR; TCRdb lists only in-frame clones, some missing. The sample consists of 100,000 to 150,000 clones, 80% to 95% of them appearing once. The V end was cut by 3 bases, the J end by 5 bases, with 11 bases between. Germline V gene sequence: CDR1 PRHDT, CDR2 FYEKMQ (reference sequence). This CDR3 spans 14 amino acids. The chain couples TRBV13 to TRBJ2-1; perhaps D is TRBD1 or TRBD2 (5 bases each). The sequence derives from an adult who received the AZD1222 COVID-19 vaccine. Sequenced material: peripheral blood, taken 28 days after the second AZD1222 dose. This CDR3 reads CASSFRGPNNEQFF. The CDR3 DNA reads as TGTGCCAGCAGCTTCCGGGGCCCTAACAATGAGCAGTTCTTC.